The 28 T cell receptor beta chains listed next were all sequenced from one sample in a study of cytomegalovirus exposure and HLA in healthy donors. The PCR made use of 60 Vbeta and 13 Jbeta primers. Only in-frame clones appear in the TCRdb table, and some are missing; sequencing was by immunoSEQ multiplex PCR. This sample has roughly 140,000 clones, with more than 75% found just once. Sequencing was performed on PBMCs. The origin of the receptors is a human donor in good health.

The gene calls are TRBV6-1 and TRBJ1-3; 8 nucleotides line up with TRBD1. Germline V gene data show CDR1 as MNHNS and CDR2 as SASEGT. The V segment lost 5 bases and the J segment 0 bases; nucleotides outside the gene matches: 3. This CDR3 has 15 amino acids. CDR3 in amino acids: CASSQGQDSGNTIYF. Written as DNA, the CDR3 is TGTGCCAGCAGTCAGGGACAGGACTCTGGAAACACCATATATTTT.

The chain carries TRBV4-2 and TRBJ1-4; D possibly corresponds to TRBD1 (6 bases). The CDR3 loop spans 17 amino acids. Germline V gene lookup returns CDR1 LGHNA and CDR2 YNFKEQ. The germline V and J ends were trimmed by 0 bases and 8 bases, with 19 bases remaining between them. The CDR3 region is CASSQDGGAGVAEKLFF. The CDR3 DNA reads TGTGCCAGCAGCCAAGATGGGGGGGCAGGGGTCGCGGAAAAACTGTTTTTT.

This clone was seen just once. This sequence joins TRBV5-1 and TRBJ2-3; maybe TRBD1 (5 bases). The length of the CDR3 is 17 residues. Germline lookup yields CDR1 SGHRS and CDR2 YFSETQ. With 6 bases removed from V and 9 bases from J, the gap between germline ends came to 29 bases. The CDR3 loop reads CASKTVPGQVIRNTQYF. The CDR3 nucleotides read TGCGCCAGCAAGACCGTTCCCGGACAAGTTATTAGGAACACGCAGTATTTT.

J is TRBJ2-7 and V is TRBV6-1, with 8 bases that match TRBD1. The CDR3 runs to 14 residues. Germline V gene data show CDR1 as MNHNS and CDR2 as SASEGT. J gave up 2 bases and V 6 bases, and 6 bases lay outside the gene matches. The CDR3 sequence is CASSADRGAYEQYF. The CDR3 DNA follows: TGTGCCAGCAGCGCAGACAGGGGAGCCTACGAGCAGTACTTC.

This CDR3 is CASSFGGTREQYF. As DNA, the CDR3 is TGTGCCAGCAGCTTCGGGGGAACTCGCGAGCAGTACTTC. The genes are TRBV5-6 and TRBJ2-7; TRBD2 is a possible D gene (6 bases). The germline V gene encodes CDR1 SGHDT and CDR2 YYEEEE. CDR3 length equals 13 residues. V shed 2 bases and J shed 6 bases, with 12 bases lying between them.

The genes are TRBV28 and TRBJ2-7, with 10 nucleotides matching TRBD2. Germline V CDR1 and CDR2: MDHEN, SYDVKM. The CDR3 sequence is 15 residues long. Unmatched junction bases numbered 9, after V lost 4 bases and J lost 6 bases. The CDR3 region is CASSSEASGSREQYF. For the CDR3, the DNA is TGTGCCAGCAGTTCAGAGGCTAGCGGGAGTCGCGAGCAGTACTTC.

This chain links TRBV5-1 with TRBJ2-7; TRBD1 matches 12 bases. Per germline, CDR1 SGHRS and CDR2 YFSETQ. V dropped 4 bases and J dropped 5; count of bases not matched to a gene: 4. The CDR3 is 14 amino acids. CDR3 residues: CASSTGTGGHEQYF. The CDR3 DNA reads TGCGCCAGCAGCACCGGGACAGGGGGCCACGAGCAGTACTTC.

The chain couples TRBV5-1 to TRBJ1-4, with 9 bases fitting TRBD1. With V trimmed by 0 bases and J by 2 bases, 8 bases remained unmatched. CDR1 is SGHRS, CDR2 YFSETQ, per germline. The CDR3 runs 18 residues. The CDR3 nucleotides are TGCGCCAGCAGCTTGGTGGGGACAGGGACCCGCACTAATGAAAAACTGTTTTTT. It is translated as CASSLVGTGTRTNEKLFF.

V usage is TRBV7-9 and J usage is TRBJ2-2, with 8 positions matching TRBD1. The CDR3 loop spans 15 amino acids. The trim removed 5 bases at V and 4 bases at J, leaving 6 bases unmatched. Germline loops: CDR1 SEHNR, CDR2 FQNEAQ (reference sequence). CDR3 nucleotides: TGTGCCAGCAGCCCCCCGGGACAGGTCACCGGGGAGCTGTTTTTT. It yields the protein CASSPPGQVTGELFF. Complete variable domain (other parts from reference TRBV7-9 and TRBJ2-2): DTGVSQNPRHKITKRGQNVTFRCDPISEHNRLYWYRQTLGQGPEFLTYFQNEAQLEKSRLLSDRFSAERPKGSFSTLEIQRTEQGDSAMYLCASSPPGQVTGELFFGEGSRLTVL.

With regard to this clone: This specimen includes other DNA sequences encoding the same CDR3. The chain has TRBV6-5 and TRBJ2-7; 10 bases line up with TRBD1. V shed 5 bases and J 3 bases; nucleotides not matched to a gene: 1. Germline V CDR1 and CDR2: MNHEY, SVGAGI. This CDR3 comprises 13 residues. DNA of the CDR3: TGTGCCAGCAGTCGGGACAGGGGCTACGAGCAGTACTTC. It translates to CASSRDRGYEQYF.

The CDR3 region is CASSYSPQREQYF. Written as DNA, the CDR3 is TGTGCCAGCAGTTACTCTCCACAGCGGGAGCAGTACTTC. This chain links TRBV6-6 with TRBJ2-7; weak D call: TRBD2 (5 bases). The CDR3 covers 13 residues. V shed 0 bases and J shed 7 bases, with 10 bases lying between them. Germline V lookup: CDR1 MNHNY, CDR2 SVGAGI (reference sequence).

The J gene is TRBJ2-1, the V gene TRBV7-6, with 14 bases matching TRBD2. The J segment lost 7 bases and the V segment lost 5 bases, leaving 4 bases of the junction unmatched. In germline, CDR1 is SGHVS, CDR2 FNYEAQ. This CDR3 is built from 15 residues. CDR3 loop: CASSVGLAGGNEQFF. The CDR3 DNA follows: TGTGCCAGCAGCGTAGGACTAGCGGGAGGTAATGAGCAGTTCTTC. The full variable domain, its missing parts supplied by reference TRBV7-6 and TRBJ2-1, is GAGVSQSPRYKVTKRGQDVALRCDPISGHVSLYWYRQALGQGPEFLTYFNYEAQQDKSGLPNDRFSAERPEGSISTLTIQRTEQRDSAMYRCASSVGLAGGNEQFFGPGTRLTVL.

V is TRBV9 and J is TRBJ2-5; D is unclear. Trimming took 0 bases from V and 2 from J, leaving 11 bases between them. This CDR3 has 15 amino acids. Germline V lookup: CDR1 SGDLS, CDR2 YYNGEE. This CDR3 is CASSVATVSQETQYF. CDR3 coding DNA: TGTGCCAGCAGCGTAGCTACCGTGTCTCAAGAGACCCAGTACTTC.

In its sample, this clone was seen a few times. CDR3 residues: CASSLERQGSEKLFF. The CDR3 region has the DNA TGCGCCAGCAGCTTGGAGCGACAGGGCTCTGAAAAACTGTTTTTT. The V and J genes are TRBV5-1 and TRBJ1-4; TRBD1 aligns across 7 bases. This CDR3 is built from 15 residues. The V and J ends lost 0 bases and 7 bases, in that order; junction bases with no gene match: 6. Germline V CDR1 and CDR2: SGHRS, YFSETQ.

V usage is TRBV18 and J usage is TRBJ1-5; D call uncertain. Germline values: CDR1 KGHSH, CDR2 LQKENI. V lost 4 bases and J 4 bases, leaving 8 bases between the germline ends. This CDR3 spans 13 amino acids. This chain's CDR3 is CASSQVENQPQHF. As DNA, the CDR3 is TGTGCCAGCTCACAAGTGGAGAATCAGCCCCAGCATTTT.

The chain couples TRBV6-1 to TRBJ2-5; 9 bases line up with TRBD1. Gene TRBJ2-7 matches the end of the DNA better, so the J call may be wrong. Germline-derived CDR1 and CDR2 are MNHNS and SASEGT. CDR3 length: 14 residues. CDR3 sequence reads: CASISDRGLYEQYF. In DNA, the CDR3 is TGTGCCAGCATCTCGGACAGGGGACTTTACGAGCAGTACTTC.

The chain recombines TRBV7-9 with TRBJ2-2; D is perhaps TRBD1 (7 bases). The CDR3 is 16 amino acids. Germline values: CDR1 SEHNR, CDR2 FQNEAQ (reference sequence). V was shortened by 3 bases and J by 0 bases, with 11 bases between the two germline ends. The CDR3 bases are TGTGCCAGCAGCTTGGGCGGGACAGCGAACACCGGGGAGCTGTTTTTT. It encodes CASSLGGTANTGELFF.

The V gene is TRBV5-1, the J gene TRBJ2-1; D is unclear. Per the germline V gene, CDR1 is SGHRS and CDR2 is YFSETQ. The CDR3 loop spans 15 amino acids. V lost 1 base, J lost 0 bases, and 8 bases lay in between. This CDR3 is CASSLTGDSYNEQFF. The CDR3 DNA reads TGCGCCAGCAGCTTGACCGGAGACTCCTACAATGAGCAGTTCTTC.

The chain combines TRBV6-4 with TRBJ1-2; D not resolved. Trimming removed 5 bases from V and 14 bases from J, with 21 bases in between. CDR1 is MRHNA, CDR2 SNTAGT, per germline. The CDR3 is 13 amino acids. This chain's CDR3 is CASSHQEGQAYTF. The CDR3 bases are TGTGCCAGCAGTCATCAGGAGGGTCAGGCTTATACCTTC.

V usage is TRBV30 and J usage is TRBJ1-2; D gene unclear. Trimming removed 2 bases at V and 1 base at J, with 2 bases between. This CDR3 is built from 11 residues. Germline CDR1 and CDR2: GTSNPN and SVGIG (reference sequence). The DNA for the CDR3 is TGTGCCTGGAGTCATAACTATGGCTACACCTTC. As protein: CAWSHNYGYTF.

This CDR3 is CASSVGQGVTEAFF. The DNA of the CDR3 is TGTGCCAGCAGCGTGGGACAGGGGGTCACTGAAGCTTTCTTT. The chain recombines TRBV11-2 with TRBJ1-1; 11 bases fit TRBD1. The trim removed 5 bases at V and 4 bases at J, leaving 3 bases unmatched. The CDR3 contains 14 residues. The germline V gene encodes CDR1 SGHAT and CDR2 FQNNGV.

This chain links TRBV25-1 with TRBJ2-1, with TRBD1 identical over 9 bases. The germline CDR1 and CDR2 sequences are MGHDK and SYGVNS. The CDR3 is made up of 15 amino acids. The ends lost 3 bases at V and 6 bases at J; junction bases unmatched: 6. CDR3 amino acids: CASSDLTGGANEQFF. DNA of the CDR3: TGTGCCAGCAGTGATTTGACAGGGGGGGCCAATGAGCAGTTCTTC.

This clone was observed a handful of times. The J gene is TRBJ1-1, the V gene TRBV9, with D possibly TRBD1 on 5 matching bases. Germline-derived CDR1 and CDR2 are SGDLS and YYNGEE. CDR3 length: 13 residues. Between the trimmed V and J ends, which lost 0 bases and 4 bases, there was a span of 7 bases. CDR3 sequence reads: CASSVGGSTEAFF. In DNA form, the CDR3 reads TGTGCCAGCAGCGTAGGGGGCAGCACTGAAGCTTTCTTT.

The count of this clone is one. The CDR3 spells CASSLLAATAGEQYF. CDR3 nucleotide sequence: TGTGCCAGCAGCTTATTAGCGGCCACCGCTGGAGAGCAGTACTTC. The chain employs TRBV7-9 and TRBJ2-7, with a tentative D call TRBD2 (6 bases). The V end was cut by 2 bases, the J end by 7 bases, with 18 bases between. The CDR3 consists of 15 residues. CDR1 and CDR2 (germline): SEHNR, FQNEAQ (reference sequence).

The J gene is TRBJ1-1, the V gene TRBV28; perhaps TRBD1 as D (6 bases). CDR1 is MDHEN and CDR2 is SYDVKM in the germline V gene. Trimming removed 1 base at V and 0 bases at J, with 6 bases between. The CDR3 spans 14 residues. The CDR3 sequence is CASSLSGVNTEAFF. CDR3 in DNA: TGTGCCAGCAGTTTATCAGGGGTGAACACTGAAGCTTTCTTT.

The chain carries TRBV27 and TRBJ2-3; D possibly corresponds to TRBD1 (5 bases). CDR3 size: 14 residues. V lost 1 base and J lost 3, with 8 bases in between. The V gene's germline CDR1 is MNHEY and CDR2 SMNVEV (reference sequence). As DNA, the CDR3 is TGTGCCAGCAGTTTATGGCAGGGAACAGATACGCAGTATTTT. This codes for CASSLWQGTDTQYF.

This clone was seen just once. An end of the junction differs from the germline gene, which may be a read error. The sample carries other DNA sequences with the same CDR3. The chain uses TRBV5-6 and TRBJ1-3, with D hard to call. The germline gives CDR1 SGHDT, CDR2 YYEEEE. CDR3 size: 15 residues. For the CDR3, the DNA is TGCGCCAGCAGCTTGTTGCGTTTCTCTGGAAACACCATATATTTT. It yields the protein CASSLLRFSGNTIYF.

The V gene is TRBV15, the J gene TRBJ2-1, with 11 bases identical to TRBD2. Germline trimming cut 1 base from V and 9 bases from J; bases unmatched to any gene: 8. The CDR3 has 16 amino acids. Germline loops: CDR1 LNHNV, CDR2 YYDKDF (reference sequence). The CDR3 DNA reads as TGTGCCACCAGCAGAGTAAGGACTAGCGGGTTCAGTGAGCAGTTCTTC. Its translation is CATSRVRTSGFSEQFF.